The sequence of this TCR beta chain was determined in a study of T cell responses to AZD1222 COVID-19 vaccine. For the study at large: Second-dose intervals near 4 or 12 weeks were combined.

Produced via immunoSEQ multiplex PCR; TCRdb's table is partial and in-frame only. The repertoire holds some 200,000 clones, 80% to 95% seen once, with 8.5% to 12% in the top ten. The study's findings and limits: None of the repertoires were sampled until the peak T cell response had passed. It should be noted that donors were predominantly white British and more often female, and clonal diversity was possibly underestimated. Two doses of AZD1222 preceded a rise in Spike-specific TCR breadth and depth.

Germline V gene lookup returns CDR1 KGHSH and CDR2 LQKENI. Between the trimmed V and J ends, which lost 6 bases and 5 bases, there was a span of 11 bases. The CDR3 runs 13 residues. Details on this clone: No antigen is known for it.

The chain is built from TRBV18 and TRBJ1-5; D perhaps matches TRBD1 (6 bases). This clonotype was obtained from an adult in good health. Sequenced material: peripheral blood, taken on day 0 of AZD1222 vaccination. The CDR3 DNA sequence: TGTGCCAGCTCTCGGGGGCGCGATCAGCCCCAGCATTTT. Translated: CASSRGRDQPQHF.